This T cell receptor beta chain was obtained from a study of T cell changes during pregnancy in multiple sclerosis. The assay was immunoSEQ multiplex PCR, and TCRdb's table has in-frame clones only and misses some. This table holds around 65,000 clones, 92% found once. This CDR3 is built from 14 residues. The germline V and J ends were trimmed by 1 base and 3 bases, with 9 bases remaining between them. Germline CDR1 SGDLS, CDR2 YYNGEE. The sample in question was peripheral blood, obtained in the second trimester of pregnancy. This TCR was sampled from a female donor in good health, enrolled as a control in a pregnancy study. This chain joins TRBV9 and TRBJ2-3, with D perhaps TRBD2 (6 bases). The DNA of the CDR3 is TGTGCCAGCAGCGTAACGGGGGTAACAGATACGCAGTATTTT. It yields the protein CASSVTGVTDTQYF.